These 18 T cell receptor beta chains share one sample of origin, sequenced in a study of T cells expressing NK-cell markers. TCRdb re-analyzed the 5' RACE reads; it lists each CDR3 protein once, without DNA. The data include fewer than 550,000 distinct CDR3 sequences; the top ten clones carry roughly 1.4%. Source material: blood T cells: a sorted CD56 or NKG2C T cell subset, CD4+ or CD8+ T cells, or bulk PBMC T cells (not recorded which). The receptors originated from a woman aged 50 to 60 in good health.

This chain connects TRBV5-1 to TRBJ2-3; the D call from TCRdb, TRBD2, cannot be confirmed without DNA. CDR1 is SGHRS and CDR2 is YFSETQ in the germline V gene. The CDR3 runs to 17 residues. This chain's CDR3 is CASSSGLAGTSTDTQYF.

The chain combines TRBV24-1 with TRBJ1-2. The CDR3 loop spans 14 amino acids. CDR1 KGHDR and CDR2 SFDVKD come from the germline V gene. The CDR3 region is CATSDASELYGYTF.

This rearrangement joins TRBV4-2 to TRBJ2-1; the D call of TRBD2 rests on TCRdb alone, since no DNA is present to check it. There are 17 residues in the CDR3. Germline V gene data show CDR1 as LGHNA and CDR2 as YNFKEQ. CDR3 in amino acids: CASSSGRRAGLYNEQFF.

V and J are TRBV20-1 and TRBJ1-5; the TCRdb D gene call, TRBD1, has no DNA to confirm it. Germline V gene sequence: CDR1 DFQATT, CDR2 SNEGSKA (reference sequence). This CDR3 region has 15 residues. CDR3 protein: CSARVGPGGNQPQHF.

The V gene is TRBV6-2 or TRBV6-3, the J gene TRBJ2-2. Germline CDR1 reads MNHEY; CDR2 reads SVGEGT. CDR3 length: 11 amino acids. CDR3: CASSFSWGLFF.

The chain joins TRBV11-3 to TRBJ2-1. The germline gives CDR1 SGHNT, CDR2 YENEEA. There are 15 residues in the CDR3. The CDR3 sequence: CASSLSRSSYNEQFF.

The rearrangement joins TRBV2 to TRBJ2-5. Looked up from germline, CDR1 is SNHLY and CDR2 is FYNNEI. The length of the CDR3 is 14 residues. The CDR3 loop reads CASLAEIVQETQYF.

This CDR3 reads CSARDRGQGTNVLTF. The chain links TRBV20-1 to TRBJ2-6; the D gene TCRdb calls, TRBD1, cannot be checked with no DNA. Germline assignment: CDR1 DFQATT and CDR2 SNEGSKA (reference sequence). The CDR3 runs 15 residues.

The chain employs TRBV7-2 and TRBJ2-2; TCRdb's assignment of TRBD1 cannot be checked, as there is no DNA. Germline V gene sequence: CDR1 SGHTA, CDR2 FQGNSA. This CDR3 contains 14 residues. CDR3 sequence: CASSLTGNYGELFF.

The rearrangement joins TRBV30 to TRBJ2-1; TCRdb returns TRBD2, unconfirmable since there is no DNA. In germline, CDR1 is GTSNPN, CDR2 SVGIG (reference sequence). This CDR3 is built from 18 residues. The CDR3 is CAWSRMRGLAEITMEQFF.

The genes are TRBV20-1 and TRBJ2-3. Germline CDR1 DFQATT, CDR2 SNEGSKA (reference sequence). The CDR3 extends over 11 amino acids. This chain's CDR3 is CSAPRTDTQYF.

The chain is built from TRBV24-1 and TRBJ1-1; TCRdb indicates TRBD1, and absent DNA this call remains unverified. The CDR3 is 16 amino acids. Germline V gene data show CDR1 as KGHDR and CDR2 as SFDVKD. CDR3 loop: CATSDFPGVSNTEAFF.

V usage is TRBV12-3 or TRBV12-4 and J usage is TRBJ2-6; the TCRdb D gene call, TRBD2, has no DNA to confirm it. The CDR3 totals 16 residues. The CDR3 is CASSLPVLVKANVLTF.

CDR3 residues: CASSFFLGGTSTNTQYF. The chain carries TRBV12-3 or TRBV12-4 and TRBJ2-3; the TCRdb call, TRBD2, lacks DNA for checking. This CDR3 has 17 amino acids.

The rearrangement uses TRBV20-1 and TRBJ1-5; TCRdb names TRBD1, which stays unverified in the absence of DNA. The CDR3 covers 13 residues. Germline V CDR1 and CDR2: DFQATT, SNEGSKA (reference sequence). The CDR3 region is CSAKQGIDQPQHF.

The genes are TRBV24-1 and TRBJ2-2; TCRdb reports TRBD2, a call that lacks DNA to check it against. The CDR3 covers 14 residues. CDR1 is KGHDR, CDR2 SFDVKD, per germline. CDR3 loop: CATRGLAGAGELFF.

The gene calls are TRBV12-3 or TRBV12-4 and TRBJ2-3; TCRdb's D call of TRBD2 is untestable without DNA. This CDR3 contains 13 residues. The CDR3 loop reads CASSSGRADTQYF.

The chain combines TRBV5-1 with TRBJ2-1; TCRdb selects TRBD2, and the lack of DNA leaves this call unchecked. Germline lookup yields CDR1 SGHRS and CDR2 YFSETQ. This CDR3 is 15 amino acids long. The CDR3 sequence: CASSFGSGSRNEQFF.